Shown below are 25 T cell receptor beta chains from a single sample sequenced in a study of blood T cell repertoires in COVID-19. Generated by immunoSEQ multiplex PCR, the TCRdb table keeps only in-frame clones and is missing some. The sample has 200,000 or so clones, about 86% seen once; the top ten hold roughly 14%. The sample was peripheral blood. The source of these receptors is a man aged 25 to 40 with active or convalescent COVID-19.

The DNA of the CDR3 is TGTGCCAGCAGCTTGGCTGGCGGGAGAACCTACAATGAGCAGTTCTTC. This sequence encodes CASSLAGGRTYNEQFF. The V gene is TRBV5-4, the J gene TRBJ2-1; TRBD2 agrees at 7 bases. Trimming at V came to 0 bases and at J to 2 bases, leaving 5 bases not matched to a gene. In germline, CDR1 is SGHNT, CDR2 YYREEE (reference sequence). This CDR3 comprises 16 residues.

This chain links TRBV28 with TRBJ2-2, with TRBD1 matching over 7 bases. CDR3 size: 19 residues. V shed 6 bases and J 6 bases; nucleotides not matched to a gene: 22. Germline V gives CDR1 MDHEN, CDR2 SYDVKM. The CDR3 sequence is CASSLIPDRLLFRAGELFF. The CDR3 DNA reads as TGTGCCAGCAGCTTAATACCGGACAGGTTGCTCTTCCGTGCCGGGGAGCTGTTTTTT.

This clone was seen a handful of times. This chain uses TRBV6-6 with TRBJ1-1; D possibly corresponds to TRBD1 (6 bases). CDR1 and CDR2 (germline): MNHNY, SVGAGI (reference sequence). The CDR3 runs to 13 residues. Trimming took 4 bases from V and 3 from J, leaving 9 bases between them. CDR3 region: CASSSQGYTEAFF. The CDR3 DNA reads as TGTGCCAGCAGTTCGCAGGGGTACACTGAAGCTTTCTTT.

The gene calls are TRBV7-9 and TRBJ2-7; TRBD1 matches at 10 bases. The CDR3 is made up of 14 amino acids. The germline CDR1 and CDR2 sequences are SEHNR and FQNEAQ (reference sequence). The ends lost 9 bases at V and 2 bases at J; junction bases unmatched: 7. CDR3 in DNA: TGTGCCAGTGGGACCGGGACAGGGGCCTACGAGCAGTACTTC. Encoded protein: CASGTGTGAYEQYF.

This chain joins TRBV5-1 and TRBJ1-6, with 7 positions matching TRBD1. The length of the CDR3 is 15 residues. Germline CDR1 SGHRS, CDR2 YFSETQ. J was trimmed by 8 bases and V by 0 bases; bases with no gene match: 5. This CDR3 reads CASSLDTGEYSPLHF. In DNA form, the CDR3 reads TGCGCCAGCAGCTTGGATACAGGGGAGTATTCACCCCTCCACTTT.

There are a few counts of this clone. This chain uses TRBV12-3 or TRBV12-4 with TRBJ1-2; 7 bases match TRBD1. V was clipped by 11 bases and J by 8 bases; unmatched bases: 14. This CDR3 has 13 amino acids. The DNA of the CDR3 is TGTGCCCGGCGATGGAGGGGGCGGGGAGGCTACACCTTC. Amino acid sequence: CARRWRGRGGYTF.

This sequence joins TRBV30 and TRBJ1-6, with D unresolved. CDR1 and CDR2 from the germline V gene are GTSNPN and SVGIG (reference sequence). V was clipped by 1 base and J by 0 bases, with 13 bases between them. This CDR3 is built from 17 residues. The CDR3 DNA reads TGTGCCTGGAGTGACCGGCGGTTAAGCTCCTATAATTCACCCCTCCACTTT. As protein: CAWSDRRLSSYNSPLHF.

The chain is built from TRBV6-6 and TRBJ1-4, with unresolved D. This CDR3 spans 12 amino acids. Trimming took 2 bases from V and 8 from J, leaving 6 bases between them. Germline CDR1 is MNHNY and CDR2 is SVGAGI (reference sequence). CDR3 bases: TGTGCCAGCAGTTACCCGCGGGAAAAACTGTTTTTT. It translates to CASSYPREKLFF.

This chain uses TRBV11-2 with TRBJ1-5; D is ambiguous. Germline CDR1 and CDR2: SGHAT and FQNNGV. The V end was cut by 1 base, the J end by 2 bases, with 6 bases between. The CDR3 contains 14 residues. CDR3 bases: TGTGCCAGCAGCTTAGGGAGGGGCAATCAGCCCCAGCATTTT. Translated: CASSLGRGNQPQHF.

The chain uses TRBV4-3 and TRBJ1-4, with no clear D. Trimming shortened V by 4 bases and J by 4 bases, and 22 bases separated the two germline ends. CDR1 and CDR2 (germline): LGHNA, YSLEER. CDR3 length: 18 amino acids. CDR3 sequence (DNA): TGCGCCAGCAGCCCCCAGAGTGCGGCCCGGCGGGTTAATGAAAAACTGTTTTTT. Protein product: CASSPQSAARRVNEKLFF.

The rearrangement links TRBV5-1 to TRBJ1-2, with D unresolved. CDR3 length equals 14 residues. Germline lookup yields CDR1 SGHRS and CDR2 YFSETQ. Trimming removed 2 bases at V and 6 bases at J, with 14 bases between. The CDR3 loop reads CASSFGRGGDGYTF. CDR3 in DNA: TGCGCCAGCAGCTTTGGACGCGGCGGGGATGGCTACACCTTC. Filled out from reference TRBV5-1 and TRBJ1-2, the complete variable domain reads KAGVTQTPRYLIKTRGQQVTLSCSPISGHRSVSWYQQTPGQGLQFLFEYFSETQRNKGNFPGRFSGRQFSNSRSEMNVSTLELGDSALYLCASSFGRGGDGYTFGSGTRLTVV.

This chain connects TRBV5-1 to TRBJ2-5; the match to TRBD2 covers 9 bases. Germline V gene data show CDR1 as SGHRS and CDR2 as YFSETQ. V dropped 0 bases and J dropped 5; count of bases not matched to a gene: 11. The CDR3 length is 17 residues. CDR3 protein: CASSLASRGGAEETQYF. DNA for the CDR3: TGCGCCAGCAGCTTGGCGTCGCGCGGGGGGGCGGAGGAGACCCAGTACTTC. Full variable domain (outside the CDR3, taken from reference TRBV5-1 and TRBJ2-5): KAGVTQTPRYLIKTRGQQVTLSCSPISGHRSVSWYQQTPGQGLQFLFEYFSETQRNKGNFPGRFSGRQFSNSRSEMNVSTLELGDSALYLCASSLASRGGAEETQYFGPGTRLLVL.

The genes are TRBV4-1 and TRBJ2-2; D perhaps matches TRBD1 (6 bases). The CDR3 spans 15 residues. The germline CDR1 and CDR2 sequences are MGHRA and YSYEKL. Trimming stripped 4 bases from V and 5 bases from J, with 14 bases between. The CDR3 DNA follows: TGCGCCAGCAGCCTAATACAGGGTGTAACCGGGGAGCTGTTTTTT. Protein: CASSLIQGVTGELFF.

This CDR3 reads CAWTTGVADTQYF. Written as DNA, the CDR3 is TGTGCCTGGACCACAGGGGTAGCGGATACGCAGTATTTT. The chain is built from TRBV30 and TRBJ2-3; 7 bases map to TRBD1. In germline, CDR1 is GTSNPN, CDR2 SVGIG (reference sequence). The V gene end was trimmed by 4 bases and the J gene end by 6 bases; junction bases not matched to a gene: 7. This CDR3 comprises 13 residues.

The chain is built from TRBV5-1 and TRBJ1-6; 7 bases fit TRBD1. The V gene end was trimmed by 3 bases and the J gene end by 3 bases; junction bases not matched to a gene: 3. The germline CDR1 and CDR2 sequences are SGHRS and YFSETQ. The CDR3 totals 15 residues. The CDR3 region is CASSSRDSYNSPLHF. CDR3 coding DNA: TGCGCCAGCAGCTCCCGGGACAGCTATAATTCACCCCTCCACTTT.

The chain couples TRBV27 to TRBJ1-6; 9 bases are shared with TRBD1. Losses at the gene ends were 8 bases for V and 5 bases for J; bases not matched to a gene: 4. Germline CDR1 reads MNHEY; CDR2 reads SMNVEV (reference sequence). This CDR3 comprises 14 residues. CDR3 protein: CASGWTGDNSPLHF. Written as DNA, the CDR3 is TGTGCCAGCGGCTGGACAGGGGATAATTCACCCCTCCACTTT.

This clone has just one count. The chain is built from TRBV30 and TRBJ2-4; 9 positions agree with TRBD2. The V and J ends lost 1 base and 8 bases, in that order; junction bases with no gene match: 6. Germline values: CDR1 GTSNPN, CDR2 SVGIG (reference sequence). The CDR3 consists of 14 residues. The CDR3 protein is CAWSALAGLDIQYF. CDR3 sequence (DNA): TGTGCCTGGAGTGCCCTAGCGGGGTTAGACATTCAGTACTTC.

V gene TRBV6-5 combines with J gene TRBJ1-1; D is possibly TRBD1 (5 bases). In germline, CDR1 is MNHEY, CDR2 SVGAGI. CDR3 length equals 14 residues. V was pared by 5 bases and J by 4 bases, with 14 bases between. The CDR3 reads CASSLGGDVTEAFF. In DNA, the CDR3 is TGTGCCAGCAGTCTGGGGGGGGACGTCACTGAAGCTTTCTTT.

The genes are TRBV29-1 and TRBJ1-2, with D possibly TRBD1 on 5 matching bases. Trimming removed 0 bases at V and 7 bases at J, with 12 bases between. CDR3 length: 13 amino acids. Germline assignment: CDR1 SQVTM and CDR2 ANQGSEA. The CDR3 reads CSVEEQGGIGYTF. The CDR3 DNA follows: TGCAGCGTTGAAGAGCAGGGCGGAATTGGCTACACCTTC. Full variable domain (remainder filled in from reference TRBV29-1 and TRBJ1-2): SAVISQKPSRDICQRGTSLTIQCQVDSQVTMMFWYRQQPGQSLTLIATANQGSEATYESGFVIDKFPISRPNLTFSTLTVSNMSPEDSSIYLCSVEEQGGIGYTFGSGTRLTVV.

This clone was seen ten or more times. CDR3 amino acids: CASSPLAPTNEKLFF. The CDR3 nucleotides are TGTGCCAGCAGTCCCCTCGCGCCAACTAATGAAAAACTGTTTTTT. The V gene is TRBV27, the J gene TRBJ1-4; D call uncertain. Germline V lookup: CDR1 MNHEY, CDR2 SMNVEV (reference sequence). The ends were cut back, 5 bases at V and 0 bases at J, with 10 bases in the middle. This CDR3 comprises 15 residues.

The chain couples TRBV27 to TRBJ2-6; TRBD2 aligns across 10 bases. V dropped 5 bases and J dropped 3; count of bases not matched to a gene: 4. Germline loops: CDR1 MNHEY, CDR2 SMNVEV (reference sequence). There are 16 residues in the CDR3. CDR3 residues: CASSQRLAGGANVLTF. The CDR3 region has the DNA TGTGCCAGCAGTCAACGACTAGCGGGTGGGGCCAACGTCCTGACTTTC.

The V and J genes are TRBV5-1 and TRBJ1-1; D gene unclear. Germline CDR1 and CDR2: SGHRS and YFSETQ. This CDR3 has 14 amino acids. Trimming took off 0 bases at V and 3 bases at J, with 9 bases between the two ends. The CDR3 loop is CASSLVPADTEAFF. Here the CDR3 DNA reads TGCGCCAGCAGCTTGGTTCCAGCGGACACTGAAGCTTTCTTT.

The V call is TRBV6-5, the J call TRBJ1-6; a weak D match, TRBD1 (6 bases). The germline V gene encodes CDR1 MNHEY and CDR2 SVGAGI. The V gene lost 0 bases and the J gene lost 8 bases, with 14 bases spanning the gap. This CDR3 has 16 amino acids. The CDR3 DNA reads as TGTGCCAGCAGTTACTCGGGCAGGGGATGGGATTCACCCCTCCACTTT. It yields the protein CASSYSGRGWDSPLHF.

V gene TRBV30 combines with J gene TRBJ2-2; tentatively, D is TRBD1 (5 bases). Germline values: CDR1 GTSNPN, CDR2 SVGIG (reference sequence). Trimming removed 3 bases from V and 0 bases from J, with 11 bases in between. The CDR3 sequence is 15 residues long. CDR3 residues: CAWSVGRANTGELFF. As DNA, the CDR3 is TGTGCCTGGAGCGTGGGCAGGGCGAACACCGGGGAGCTGTTTTTT.

The rearrangement links TRBV5-6 to TRBJ2-7; D is unclear. The germline V and J ends were trimmed by 1 base and 5 bases, with 19 bases remaining between them. Germline CDR1 and CDR2: SGHDT and YYEEEE. The CDR3 covers 16 residues. The DNA for the CDR3 is TGTGCCAGCAGCTTGTTGGTGCTAGTGGATTCCCACGAGCAGTACTTC. It translates to CASSLLVLVDSHEQYF.